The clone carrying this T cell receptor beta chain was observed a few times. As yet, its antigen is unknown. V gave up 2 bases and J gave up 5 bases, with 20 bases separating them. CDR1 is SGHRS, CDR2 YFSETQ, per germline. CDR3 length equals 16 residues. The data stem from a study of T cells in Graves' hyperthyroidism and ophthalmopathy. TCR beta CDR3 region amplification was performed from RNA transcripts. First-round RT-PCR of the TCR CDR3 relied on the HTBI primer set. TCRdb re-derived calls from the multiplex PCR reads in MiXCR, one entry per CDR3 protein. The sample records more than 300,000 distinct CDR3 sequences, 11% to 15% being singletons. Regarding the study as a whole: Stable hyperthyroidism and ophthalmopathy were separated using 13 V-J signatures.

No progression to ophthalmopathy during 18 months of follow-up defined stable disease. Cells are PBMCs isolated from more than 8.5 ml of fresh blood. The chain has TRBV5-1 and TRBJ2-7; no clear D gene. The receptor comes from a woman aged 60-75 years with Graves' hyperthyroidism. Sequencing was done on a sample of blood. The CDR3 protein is CASSFGFGKGLHEQYF. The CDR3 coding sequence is TGCGCCAGCAGCTTCGGTTTTGGTAAGGGTCTCCACGAGCAGTACTTC.